This T cell receptor beta chain was profiled in a study of spatial heterogeneity in lung cancer. Time point: sample taken at primary tumor resection. In each case, whole RNA from tumor, nontumor lung or frozen PBMC was sequenced unsorted. CDR1 is SQVTM, CDR2 ANQGSEA, per germline. V was trimmed by 4 bases and J by 6 bases, leaving 16 bases between them. This CDR3 has 13 amino acids. In this sample, this clonotype turned up many times. TCRdb called the 5' RACE reads again in MiXCR, with one record for every CDR3 protein. The sample comprises over 9,500 distinct CDR3 sequences, 3% to 4.5% of which are singletons, and approximately 8% rests with the top ten.

The chain combines TRBV29-1 with TRBJ2-7; D is possibly TRBD2 (5 bases). This specimen consisted of normal lung tissue next to the tumor, obtained at surgery. The sequence was collected from a male donor with early-stage non-small cell lung cancer. The CDR3 sequence: CSVGANTRGEQYF. Written as DNA, the CDR3 is TGCAGCGTTGGAGCAAATACCCGGGGCGAGCAGTACTTC.